Included here is one T cell receptor (beta chain) sequence, with context. TCRdb's table, derived via immunoSEQ multiplex PCR, lists solely in-frame clones and lacks some. The sample includes about 220,000 clones, just under 95% of them seen just once. The source of the sample is a study of control samples from healthy donors and cancer patients. Germline CDR1 reads SGHRS; CDR2 reads YFSETQ. The CDR3 covers 14 residues. The V and J ends lost 6 bases and 3 bases respectively, with 15 bases between them. The TCR sequence derives from a man aged 45-65 years in good health. The rearrangement joins TRBV5-1 to TRBJ2-5; D assignment may be TRBD1 or TRBD2 (5 bases each). Sequenced material: blood. CDR3 nucleotides: TGCGCCAGCAACGAGGGGCAGGGTGAAGAGACCCAGTACTTC. It codes for CASNEGQGEETQYF.